A selection of T cell receptor beta chains follows, all from one sample in a study of memory CD4+ T cells and cytomegalovirus serostatus. The repertoire was sequenced with immunoSEQ multiplex PCR; TCRdb's copy has only in-frame clones and lacks some. The table has about 57,000 clones, more than 60% seen once; the top ten hold less than 0.9%. Input material: memory CD4+ T cells from blood. Receptors were obtained from an adult in good health and CMV-seronegative. The CDR3 runs from the conserved cysteine through the conserved F or W. A D gene is named only where the DNA matches it firmly. Some rows mark clone size as missing; the rest say once, few, many or name a class of expanded clone.

CDR3nt: TGTGCCAGCAGCTTGGCGGGCAGTCCCGAGCAGTACTTC
CDR3aa: CASSLAGSPEQYF
v_gene: TRBV5-5
abundance: -
j_gene: TRBJ2-7
d_gene: -

CDR3nt: TGCGCCAGCAAGAAGGACGGGGGTTCGAACTATGGCTACACCTTC
CDR3aa: CASKKDGGSNYGYTF
v_gene: TRBV5-1
abundance: -
j_gene: TRBJ1-2
d_gene: -

CDR3nt: TGTGCCAGCAGCTTAACTTCGCAGGGGGGCAATGAGCAGTTCTTC
CDR3aa: CASSLTSQGGNEQFF
v_gene: TRBV7-9
abundance: once
j_gene: TRBJ2-1
d_gene: -

CDR3nt: TGTGCCAGCAGCTTGGATCGAGATCAGCCCCAGCATTTT
CDR3aa: CASSLDRDQPQHF
v_gene: TRBV7-2
abundance: -
j_gene: TRBJ1-5
d_gene: -

CDR3nt: TGTGCTAGTGGTTTGGTAACGACTAGCGGGGGCACAGATACGCAGTATTTT
CDR3aa: CASGLVTTSGGTDTQYF
v_gene: TRBV12-5
abundance: -
j_gene: TRBJ2-3
d_gene: TRBD2

CDR3nt: TGCGCCAGCAGCCCCGGGACAGCGAACACCGGGGAGCTGTTTTTT
CDR3aa: CASSPGTANTGELFF
v_gene: TRBV4-1
abundance: -
j_gene: TRBJ2-2
d_gene: TRBD1

CDR3nt: TGTGCCAGCATCGGCACAGGGTTCTCTGGCTACACCTTC
CDR3aa: CASIGTGFSGYTF
v_gene: TRBV19
abundance: -
j_gene: TRBJ1-2
d_gene: -

CDR3nt: TGTGCCAGCAGCTTAGGATTTGTTGTATGGCACTGTAATCAGCCCCAGCATTTT
CDR3aa: CASSLGFVVWHCNQPQHF
v_gene: TRBV13
abundance: -
j_gene: TRBJ1-5
d_gene: -

CDR3nt: TGTGCCAGCAGTCTGGAGCGGGAGACCTCCGGGGAGACCCAGTACTTC
CDR3aa: CASSLERETSGETQYF
v_gene: TRBV2
abundance: -
j_gene: TRBJ2-5
d_gene: TRBD2

CDR3nt: TGTGCCAGCGGGCTACAGGGTGATGAAGCTTTCTTT
CDR3aa: CASGLQGDEAFF
v_gene: TRBV28
abundance: -
j_gene: TRBJ1-1
d_gene: -

CDR3nt: TGTGCCAGCAGCCGAGACAGGATCACAGATACGCAGTATTTT
CDR3aa: CASSRDRITDTQYF
v_gene: TRBV4-2
abundance: -
j_gene: TRBJ2-3
d_gene: -

CDR3nt: TGCGCCAGCAGCCCCGGGCCAGAGGGGAATACGCAGTATTTT
CDR3aa: CASSPGPEGNTQYF
v_gene: TRBV5-1
abundance: once
j_gene: TRBJ2-3
d_gene: -

CDR3nt: TGTGCCAGCAATGTGGGAGGCGATGAGCAGTTCTTC
CDR3aa: CASNVGGDEQFF
v_gene: TRBV14
abundance: -
j_gene: TRBJ2-1
d_gene: -

CDR3nt: TGTGCCAGCAGTTTCGACAGGTGGGGGACTCAGCCCCAGCATTTT
CDR3aa: CASSFDRWGTQPQHF
v_gene: TRBV27
abundance: -
j_gene: TRBJ1-5
d_gene: -

CDR3nt: TGTGCCGGCAGCTTGGACGGGGATCAGCCCCAGCATTTT
CDR3aa: CAGSLDGDQPQHF
v_gene: TRBV5-6
abundance: -
j_gene: TRBJ1-5
d_gene: -

CDR3nt: TGTGCCAGCAGCAAAGGAGGAGGGATCAATCAGCCCCAGCATTTT
CDR3aa: CASSKGGGINQPQHF
v_gene: TRBV21-1
abundance: -
j_gene: TRBJ1-5
d_gene: -

CDR3nt: TGTGCCAGCAGTGTACAGGGAACCTACGAGCAGTACTTC
CDR3aa: CASSVQGTYEQYF
v_gene: TRBV28
abundance: -
j_gene: TRBJ2-7
d_gene: -

CDR3nt: TGTGCCAGCAGCGTAGGTGTGGGGATATACACCGGGGAGCTGTTTTTT
CDR3aa: CASSVGVGIYTGELFF
v_gene: TRBV9
abundance: few
j_gene: TRBJ2-2
d_gene: -

CDR3nt: TGTGCCAGCAGTGAATATGGAGGACAGGGTAAGAGGAGGCAGCCCCAGCATTTT
CDR3aa: CASSEYGGQGKRRQPQHF
v_gene: TRBV6-1
abundance: once
j_gene: TRBJ1-5
d_gene: TRBD1

CDR3nt: TGCGCCAGCAGCTCGATACCGGGGGAAGGCACCGGGGAGCTGTTTTTT
CDR3aa: CASSSIPGEGTGELFF
v_gene: TRBV5-1
abundance: -
j_gene: TRBJ2-2
d_gene: -

CDR3nt: TGTGCCAGCAGCTTAATATTTGGCGGGAGAGGAAGCACAGATACGCAGTATTTT
CDR3aa: CASSLIFGGRGSTDTQYF
v_gene: TRBV11-2
abundance: -
j_gene: TRBJ2-3
d_gene: TRBD2

CDR3nt: TGCGCCAGCAGCCAAAGATGGGACGGACGTTCCACAGATACGCAGTATTTT
CDR3aa: CASSQRWDGRSTDTQYF
v_gene: TRBV4-1
abundance: -
j_gene: TRBJ2-3
d_gene: -

CDR3nt: TGTGCCAGCAGTGAAGTGAGGGGACCCTACGAGCAGTACTTC
CDR3aa: CASSEVRGPYEQYF
v_gene: TRBV6-1
abundance: -
j_gene: TRBJ2-7
d_gene: -

CDR3nt: TGTGCCAGCACCTCCGCCATGAACACTGAAGCTTTCTTT
CDR3aa: CASTSAMNTEAFF
v_gene: TRBV27
abundance: -
j_gene: TRBJ1-1
d_gene: -

CDR3nt: TGTGCCAGCAGCCCTGGGACAGGGGGCAGGGAGACCCAGTACTTC
CDR3aa: CASSPGTGGRETQYF
v_gene: TRBV27
abundance: -
j_gene: TRBJ2-5
d_gene: TRBD1

CDR3nt: TGTGCCAGCAGCGCCAACAGTAACACTGAAGCTTTCTTT
CDR3aa: CASSANSNTEAFF
v_gene: TRBV7-6
abundance: few
j_gene: TRBJ1-1
d_gene: -

CDR3nt: TGTGCCAGCATTCGGGGGGCGGGCGAGCAGTACTTC
CDR3aa: CASIRGAGEQYF
v_gene: TRBV27
abundance: few
j_gene: TRBJ2-7
d_gene: -

CDR3nt: TGTGCCTGGACAATGGGGGTCCCTTACGAGCAGTACTTC
CDR3aa: CAWTMGVPYEQYF
v_gene: TRBV30
abundance: -
j_gene: TRBJ2-7
d_gene: -

CDR3nt: TGTGCCAGCTCACCCGCCCTAGCGGGAGGGGAGACCCAGTACTTC
CDR3aa: CASSPALAGGETQYF
v_gene: TRBV18
abundance: -
j_gene: TRBJ2-5
d_gene: TRBD2

CDR3nt: TGTGCCAGCAGCGTAGCTGGGGGGACTAGCCAGGAGCAGTTCTTC
CDR3aa: CASSVAGGTSQEQFF
v_gene: TRBV9
abundance: -
j_gene: TRBJ2-1
d_gene: TRBD2

CDR3nt: TGCGCCAGCAGCCCCCTCGATCGGAGTAATAATTCACCCCTCCACTTT
CDR3aa: CASSPLDRSNNSPLHF
v_gene: TRBV4-1
abundance: -
j_gene: TRBJ1-6
d_gene: -

CDR3nt: TGTGCCAGCAGGCTAGGACAGTTTAACGAGCAGTACTTC
CDR3aa: CASRLGQFNEQYF
v_gene: TRBV2
abundance: -
j_gene: TRBJ2-7
d_gene: -

CDR3nt: TGTGCCAGCAGCCCAACAGTGAACTATGGCTACACCTTC
CDR3aa: CASSPTVNYGYTF
v_gene: TRBV6-5
abundance: -
j_gene: TRBJ1-2
d_gene: -

CDR3nt: TGTGCCAGCAGCTTAAAACAGGGAGGTAAGTATGGCTACACCTTC
CDR3aa: CASSLKQGGKYGYTF
v_gene: TRBV11-2
abundance: once
j_gene: TRBJ1-2
d_gene: -

CDR3nt: TGTGCCAGCACCTTAGCGGGAGACAATGAGCAGTTCTTC
CDR3aa: CASTLAGDNEQFF
v_gene: TRBV25-1
abundance: -
j_gene: TRBJ2-1
d_gene: TRBD2

CDR3nt: TGCAGTGCTTTCCCCGGGGATACGCAGTATTTT
CDR3aa: CSAFPGDTQYF
v_gene: TRBV20-1
abundance: -
j_gene: TRBJ2-3
d_gene: -

CDR3nt: TGCAGCGCAATGGGGTCACCCTACGAGCAGTACTTC
CDR3aa: CSAMGSPYEQYF
v_gene: TRBV29-1
abundance: -
j_gene: TRBJ2-7
d_gene: -

CDR3nt: TGTGCCAGCAGCCCCTCCCCCCGGACAGGTCAAGAGACCCAGTACTTC
CDR3aa: CASSPSPRTGQETQYF
v_gene: TRBV9
abundance: few
j_gene: TRBJ2-5
d_gene: TRBD1

CDR3nt: TGTGCCAGCAGTTCCCCAGGGGCAGGTCAGCCCCAGCATTTT
CDR3aa: CASSSPGAGQPQHF
v_gene: TRBV28
abundance: -
j_gene: TRBJ1-5
d_gene: -

CDR3nt: TGTGCCAGCAGTGGGAGGGAGGCCAACTCCTACGAGCAGTACTTC
CDR3aa: CASSGREANSYEQYF
v_gene: TRBV9
abundance: -
j_gene: TRBJ2-7
d_gene: TRBD2

CDR3nt: TGCGCCAGCAGCTCGACAGGGGTTATAGGAAACACCATATATTTT
CDR3aa: CASSSTGVIGNTIYF
v_gene: TRBV5-1
abundance: few
j_gene: TRBJ1-3
d_gene: TRBD1

CDR3nt: TGTGCCATCAGTGAGGGTAACACCGCCACTGAAGCTTTCTTT
CDR3aa: CAISEGNTATEAFF
v_gene: TRBV10-3
abundance: -
j_gene: TRBJ1-1
d_gene: -

CDR3nt: TGTGCCAGCAGCAGGGGGGACAGGGGGCTAGATACGCAGTATTTT
CDR3aa: CASSRGDRGLDTQYF
v_gene: TRBV11-2
abundance: -
j_gene: TRBJ2-3
d_gene: TRBD1

CDR3nt: TGTGCCAGCAGTCCGAGTAGGGCTAATGAAAAACTGTTTTTT
CDR3aa: CASSPSRANEKLFF
v_gene: TRBV6-5
abundance: -
j_gene: TRBJ1-4
d_gene: -

CDR3nt: TGTGCTAGTGAACGGGGCGGTTCCGGGGAGCTGTTTTTT
CDR3aa: CASERGGSGELFF
v_gene: TRBV12-5
abundance: -
j_gene: TRBJ2-2
d_gene: -

CDR3nt: TGTGCCAGCAGCCAAGATACAGCGAACACTGAAGCTTTCTTT
CDR3aa: CASSQDTANTEAFF
v_gene: TRBV4-2
abundance: once
j_gene: TRBJ1-1
d_gene: -

CDR3nt: TGTGCCAGCTCAATTCAGGGGGCGTTTGATTATGGCTACACCTTC
CDR3aa: CASSIQGAFDYGYTF
v_gene: TRBV7-2
abundance: -
j_gene: TRBJ1-2
d_gene: TRBD1

CDR3nt: TGTGCCAGCAGCCCGGACATCTCTGGAAACACCATATATTTT
CDR3aa: CASSPDISGNTIYF
v_gene: TRBV7-9
abundance: -
j_gene: TRBJ1-3
d_gene: -

CDR3nt: TGTGCCAGCAGTCTTCTAGGACGCTGGACTGAAGCTTTCTTT
CDR3aa: CASSLLGRWTEAFF
v_gene: TRBV28
abundance: once
j_gene: TRBJ1-1
d_gene: -

CDR3nt: TGTGCCAGCACCAAGGATAAGGGGGCAGCGTCTAATCAGCCCCAGCATTTT
CDR3aa: CASTKDKGAASNQPQHF
v_gene: TRBV2
abundance: -
j_gene: TRBJ1-5
d_gene: TRBD1

CDR3nt: TGTGCCAGCAGCCCAGGGACCGGGGGCACCTGGGGCTACACCTTC
CDR3aa: CASSPGTGGTWGYTF
v_gene: TRBV7-8
abundance: once
j_gene: TRBJ1-2
d_gene: -

CDR3nt: TGTGCCCGAGGGGGGAGCGGTACCGGGGAGCTGTTTTTT
CDR3aa: CARGGSGTGELFF
v_gene: TRBV30
abundance: -
j_gene: TRBJ2-2
d_gene: -

CDR3nt: TGTGCCACACGGGACACCTTGAACACTGAAGCTTTCTTT
CDR3aa: CATRDTLNTEAFF
v_gene: TRBV10-3
abundance: few
j_gene: TRBJ1-1
d_gene: -

CDR3nt: TGTGCCAGCAGCCCTAGACAGGGTTTGGGTGAAAAACTGTTTTTT
CDR3aa: CASSPRQGLGEKLFF
v_gene: TRBV7-6
abundance: -
j_gene: TRBJ1-4
d_gene: TRBD1

CDR3nt: TGTGCCAGCAGAAACAGGGGACACACTGAAGCTTTCTTT
CDR3aa: CASRNRGHTEAFF
v_gene: TRBV6-6
abundance: -
j_gene: TRBJ1-1
d_gene: TRBD1

CDR3nt: TGTGCCAGCATCCTCATACGTGGGCGACAGCCCCAGCATTTT
CDR3aa: CASILIRGRQPQHF
v_gene: TRBV6-5
abundance: -
j_gene: TRBJ1-5
d_gene: -

CDR3nt: TGCAGCGTTGTCAGGTCTGCTGGTGAAGCTTTCTTT
CDR3aa: CSVVRSAGEAFF
v_gene: TRBV29-1
abundance: -
j_gene: TRBJ1-1
d_gene: -

CDR3nt: TGTGCCAGCAGTGACTATGGTCAGCCCCAGCATTTT
CDR3aa: CASSDYGQPQHF
v_gene: TRBV2
abundance: -
j_gene: TRBJ1-5
d_gene: -

CDR3nt: TGTGCCAGCTCCGCCGGGACAGGGGGCCCCTACGAGCAGTACTTC
CDR3aa: CASSAGTGGPYEQYF
v_gene: TRBV18
abundance: -
j_gene: TRBJ2-7
d_gene: TRBD1